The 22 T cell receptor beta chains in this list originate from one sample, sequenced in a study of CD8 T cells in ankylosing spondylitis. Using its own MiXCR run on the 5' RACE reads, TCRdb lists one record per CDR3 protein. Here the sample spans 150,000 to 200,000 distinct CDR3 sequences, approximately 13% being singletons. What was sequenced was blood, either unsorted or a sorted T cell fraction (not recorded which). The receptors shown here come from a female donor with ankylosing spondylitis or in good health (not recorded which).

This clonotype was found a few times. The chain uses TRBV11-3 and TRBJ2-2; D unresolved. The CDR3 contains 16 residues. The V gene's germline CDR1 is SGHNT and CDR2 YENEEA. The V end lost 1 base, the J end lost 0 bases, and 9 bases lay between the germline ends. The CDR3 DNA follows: TGTGCCAGCAGCTTAGGGAACAGTGCGAACACCGGGGAGCTGTTTTTT. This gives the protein CASSLGNSANTGELFF.

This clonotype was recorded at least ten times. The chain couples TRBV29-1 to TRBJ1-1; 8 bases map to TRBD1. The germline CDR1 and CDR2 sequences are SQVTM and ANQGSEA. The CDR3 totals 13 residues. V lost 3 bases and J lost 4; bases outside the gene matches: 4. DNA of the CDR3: TGCAGCGTTGACACAGGGGGAGGCACTGAAGCTTTCTTT. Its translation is CSVDTGGGTEAFF.

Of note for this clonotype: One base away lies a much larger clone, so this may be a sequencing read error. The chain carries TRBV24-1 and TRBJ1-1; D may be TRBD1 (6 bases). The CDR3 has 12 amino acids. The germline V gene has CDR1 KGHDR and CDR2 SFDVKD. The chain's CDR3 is CATSRGGEEALF. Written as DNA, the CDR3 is TGTGCCACTTCGAGGGGGGGTGAGGAAGCTCTCTTT.

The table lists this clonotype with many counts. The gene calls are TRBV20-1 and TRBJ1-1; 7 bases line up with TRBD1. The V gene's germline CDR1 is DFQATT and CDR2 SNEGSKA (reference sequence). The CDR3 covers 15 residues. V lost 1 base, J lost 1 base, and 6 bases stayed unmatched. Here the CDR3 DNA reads TGCAGTGCTAGAGTCCCGGGACAGTCGAACACTGAAGCTTTCTTT. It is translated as CSARVPGQSNTEAFF.

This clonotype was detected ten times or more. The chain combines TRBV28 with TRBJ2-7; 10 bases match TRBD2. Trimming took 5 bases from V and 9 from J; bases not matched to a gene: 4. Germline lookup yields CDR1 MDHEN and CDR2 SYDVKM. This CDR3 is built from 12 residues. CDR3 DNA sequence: TGTGCCAGCAGTCTAAAGCGGGAGGGGCAGTACTTC. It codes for CASSLKREGQYF.

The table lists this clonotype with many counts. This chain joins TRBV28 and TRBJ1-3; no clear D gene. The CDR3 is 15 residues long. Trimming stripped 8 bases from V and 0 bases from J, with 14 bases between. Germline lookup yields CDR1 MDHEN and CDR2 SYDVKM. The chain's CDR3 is CASSWTLHSGNTIYF. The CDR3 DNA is TGTGCCAGCTCTTGGACCCTTCACTCTGGAAACACCATATATTTT.

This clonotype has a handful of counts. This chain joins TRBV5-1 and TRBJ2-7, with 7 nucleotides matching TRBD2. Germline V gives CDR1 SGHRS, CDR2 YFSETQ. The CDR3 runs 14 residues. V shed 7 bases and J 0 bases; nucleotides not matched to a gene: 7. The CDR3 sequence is CASAWGGSSYEQYF. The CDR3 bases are TGCGCCAGCGCGTGGGGGGGTAGCTCCTACGAGCAGTACTTC.

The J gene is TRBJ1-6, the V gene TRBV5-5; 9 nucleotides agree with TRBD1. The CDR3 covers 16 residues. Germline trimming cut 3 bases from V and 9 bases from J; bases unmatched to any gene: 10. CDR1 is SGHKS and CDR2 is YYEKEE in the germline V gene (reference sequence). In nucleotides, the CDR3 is TGTGCCAGCAGCTGGGCCGGGACAGGGTTGAGTTCACCCCTCCACTTT. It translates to CASSWAGTGLSSPLHF.

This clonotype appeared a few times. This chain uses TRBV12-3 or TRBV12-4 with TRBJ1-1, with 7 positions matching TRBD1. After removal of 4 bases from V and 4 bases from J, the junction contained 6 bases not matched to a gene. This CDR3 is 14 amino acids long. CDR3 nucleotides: TGTGCCAGCAGTTGGGACAGAGAAGTCACTGAAGCTTTCTTT. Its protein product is CASSWDREVTEAFF.

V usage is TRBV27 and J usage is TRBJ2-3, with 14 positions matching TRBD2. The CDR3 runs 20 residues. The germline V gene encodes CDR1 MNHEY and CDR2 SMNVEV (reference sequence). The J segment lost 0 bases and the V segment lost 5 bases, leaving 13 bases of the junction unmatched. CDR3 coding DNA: TGTGCCAGCAGTCCTCGACTAGCGGGAGGGCCGAGGAGGAGCACAGATACGCAGTATTTT. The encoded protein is CASSPRLAGGPRRSTDTQYF.

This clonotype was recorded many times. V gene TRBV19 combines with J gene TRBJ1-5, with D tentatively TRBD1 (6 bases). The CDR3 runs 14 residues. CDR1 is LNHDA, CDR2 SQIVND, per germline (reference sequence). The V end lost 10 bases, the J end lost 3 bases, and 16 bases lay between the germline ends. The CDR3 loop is CATRTETPNQPQHF. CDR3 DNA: TGTGCCACCAGGACAGAAACTCCCAATCAGCCCCAGCATTTT.

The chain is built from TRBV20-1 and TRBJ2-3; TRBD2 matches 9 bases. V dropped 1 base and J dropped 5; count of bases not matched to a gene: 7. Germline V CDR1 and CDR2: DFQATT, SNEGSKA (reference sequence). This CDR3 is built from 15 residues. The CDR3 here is CSARGRGRARDTQYF. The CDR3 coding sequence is TGCAGTGCTAGAGGACGCGGGAGGGCCAGAGATACGCAGTATTTT.

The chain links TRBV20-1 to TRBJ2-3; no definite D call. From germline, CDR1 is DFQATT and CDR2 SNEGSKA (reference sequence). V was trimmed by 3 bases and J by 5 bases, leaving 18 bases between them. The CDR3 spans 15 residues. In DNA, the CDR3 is TGCAGTGCTAGTATTGCTGGGTGGTCTTTAGATACGCAGTATTTT. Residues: CSASIAGWSLDTQYF.

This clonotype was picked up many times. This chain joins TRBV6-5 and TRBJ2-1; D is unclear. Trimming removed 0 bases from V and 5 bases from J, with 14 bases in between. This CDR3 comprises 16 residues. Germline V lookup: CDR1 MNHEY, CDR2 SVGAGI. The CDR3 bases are TGTGCCAGCAGTTACTCGATTAGCCCTACGAACAATGAGCAGTTCTTC. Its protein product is CASSYSISPTNNEQFF.

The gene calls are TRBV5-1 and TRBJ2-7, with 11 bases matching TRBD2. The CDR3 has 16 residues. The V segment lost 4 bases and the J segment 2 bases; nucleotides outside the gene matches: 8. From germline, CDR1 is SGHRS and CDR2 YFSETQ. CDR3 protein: CASSLTSGDGPYEQYF. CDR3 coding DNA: TGCGCCAGCAGCCTGACTAGCGGGGATGGACCCTACGAGCAGTACTTC.

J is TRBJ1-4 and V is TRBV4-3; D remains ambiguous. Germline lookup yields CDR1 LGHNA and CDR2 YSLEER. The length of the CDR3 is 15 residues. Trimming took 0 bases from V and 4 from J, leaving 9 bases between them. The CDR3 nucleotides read TGCGCCAGCAGCCAAGATGAGCGGATTAATGAAAAACTGTTTTTT. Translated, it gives CASSQDERINEKLFF.

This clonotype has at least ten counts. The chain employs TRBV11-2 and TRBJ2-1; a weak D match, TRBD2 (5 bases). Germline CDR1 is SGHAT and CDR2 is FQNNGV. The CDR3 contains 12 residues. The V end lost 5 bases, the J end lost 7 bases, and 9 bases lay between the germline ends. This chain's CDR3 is CASSRSGNEQFF. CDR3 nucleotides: TGTGCCAGCAGCCGGTCGGGGAATGAGCAGTTCTTC.

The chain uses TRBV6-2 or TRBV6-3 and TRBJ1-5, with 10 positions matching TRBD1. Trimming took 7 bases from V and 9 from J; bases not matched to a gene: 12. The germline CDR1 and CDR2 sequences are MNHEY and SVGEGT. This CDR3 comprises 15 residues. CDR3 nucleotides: TGTGCCAGCACCGGGAGGGGACAGGGGATACGGCCCCAGCATTTT. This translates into CASTGRGQGIRPQHF.

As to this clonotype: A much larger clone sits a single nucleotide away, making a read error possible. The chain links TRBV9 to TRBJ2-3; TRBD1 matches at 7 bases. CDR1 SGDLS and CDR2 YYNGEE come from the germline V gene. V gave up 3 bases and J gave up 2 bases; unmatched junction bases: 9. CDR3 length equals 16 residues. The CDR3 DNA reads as TGTGCCAGCAGCGCCGAACAGGGGCTCTTCACAGATACGCAGTATTTT. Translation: CASSAEQGLFTDTQYF.

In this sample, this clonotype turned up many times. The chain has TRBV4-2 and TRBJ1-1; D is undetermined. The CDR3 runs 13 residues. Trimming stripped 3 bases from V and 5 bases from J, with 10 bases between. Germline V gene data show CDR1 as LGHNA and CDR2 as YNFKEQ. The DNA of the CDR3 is TGTGCCAGCAGCCAGAGCATTGGGACTGAAGCTTTCTTT. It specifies CASSQSIGTEAFF.

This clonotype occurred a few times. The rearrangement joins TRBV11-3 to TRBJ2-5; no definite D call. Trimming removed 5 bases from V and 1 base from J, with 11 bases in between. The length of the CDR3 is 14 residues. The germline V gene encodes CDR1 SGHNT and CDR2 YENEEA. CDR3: CASSPYWAQETQYF. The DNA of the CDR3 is TGTGCCAGCAGCCCTTATTGGGCCCAAGAGACCCAGTACTTC. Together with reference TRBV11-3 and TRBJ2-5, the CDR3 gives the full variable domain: EAGVVQSPRYKIIEKKQPVAFWCNPISGHNTLYWYLQNLGQGPELLIRYENEEAVDDSQLPKDRFSAERLKGVDSTLKIQPAELGDSAVYLCASSPYWAQETQYFGPGTRLLVL.

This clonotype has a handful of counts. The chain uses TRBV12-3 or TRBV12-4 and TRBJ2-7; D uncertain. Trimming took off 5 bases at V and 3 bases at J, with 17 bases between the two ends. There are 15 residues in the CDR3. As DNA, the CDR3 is TGTGCCAGCAGTCCCGATCGGAGCGTTAACTACGAGCAGTACTTC. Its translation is CASSPDRSVNYEQYF.